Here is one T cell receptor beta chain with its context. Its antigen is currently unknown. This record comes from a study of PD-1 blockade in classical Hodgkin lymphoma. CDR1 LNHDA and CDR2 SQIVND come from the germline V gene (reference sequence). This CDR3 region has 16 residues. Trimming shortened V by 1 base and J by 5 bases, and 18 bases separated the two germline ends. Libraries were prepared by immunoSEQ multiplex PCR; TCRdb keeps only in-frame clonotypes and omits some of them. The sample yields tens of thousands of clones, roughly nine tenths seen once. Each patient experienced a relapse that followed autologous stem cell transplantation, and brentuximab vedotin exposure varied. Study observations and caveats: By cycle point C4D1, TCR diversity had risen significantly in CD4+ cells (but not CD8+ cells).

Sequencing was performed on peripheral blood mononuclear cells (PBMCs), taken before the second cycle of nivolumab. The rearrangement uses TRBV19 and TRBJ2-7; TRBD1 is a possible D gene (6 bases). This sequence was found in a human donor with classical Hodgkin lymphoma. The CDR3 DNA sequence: TGTGCCAGTAGTATAGTTGGGGGCAGGCGCTGGGACGAGCAGTACTTC. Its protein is CASSIVGGRRWDEQYF.